These 12 T cell receptor beta chains were all obtained from the same sample, sequenced in a study of cytomegalovirus exposure and HLA in healthy donors. Primers: 60 Vbeta forward and 13 Jbeta reverse. Sequenced by immunoSEQ multiplex PCR; TCRdb stores in-frame clones only, minus some. This table has 130,000 or so clones, 75% to 80% appearing once. The specimen was PBMCs. The receptors were gathered from a female donor in good health and CMV-seronegative.

This clone has only a few counts. V and J are TRBV5-6 and TRBJ2-7; TRBD2 is a possible D gene (5 bases). The CDR3 runs 15 residues. Trimming stripped 4 bases from V and 1 base from J, with 15 bases between. In germline, CDR1 is SGHDT, CDR2 YYEEEE. CDR3 sequence (DNA): TGTGCCAGCAGCGATAGCCTGCGGGTATCCTACGAGCAGTACTTC. The encoded protein is CASSDSLRVSYEQYF.

In nucleotides, the CDR3 is TGTGCCAGCAGCTCGGGACTTCCATCCTACAATGAGCAGTTCTTC. Translating gives CASSSGLPSYNEQFF. The chain uses TRBV11-3 and TRBJ2-1, with D perhaps TRBD2 (6 bases). Germline CDR1 is SGHNT and CDR2 is YENEEA. V was cut by 4 bases and J by 1 base, with 11 bases left in between. The CDR3 is 15 amino acids.

The rearrangement joins TRBV13 to TRBJ1-2; 9 bases agree with TRBD1. The CDR3 covers 18 residues. CDR1 and CDR2 (germline): PRHDT, FYEKMQ (reference sequence). V dropped 0 bases and J dropped 0; count of bases not matched to a gene: 8. For the CDR3, the DNA is TGTGCCAGCAGCTTAGGCCTGAGACAGGGGGGGGCTAACTATGGCTACACCTTC. Translated, it gives CASSLGLRQGGANYGYTF.

The rearrangement joins TRBV19 to TRBJ1-2; 8 positions match TRBD1. Losses at the gene ends were 7 bases for V and 4 bases for J; bases not matched to a gene: 11. Germline V CDR1 and CDR2: LNHDA, SQIVND (reference sequence). CDR3 size: 15 residues. The CDR3 is CASTPFRTGGYGYTF. For the CDR3, the DNA is TGTGCCAGTACCCCCTTCCGTACAGGGGGCTATGGCTACACCTTC. The full variable domain, rest sourced from reference TRBV19 and TRBJ1-2, is DGGITQSPKYLFRKEGQNVTLSCEQNLNHDAMYWYRQDPGQGLRLIYYSQIVNDFQKGDIAEGYSVSREKKESFPLTVTSAQKNPTAFYLCASTPFRTGGYGYTFGSGTRLTVV.

This sequence joins TRBV6-1 and TRBJ2-7; D might be TRBD1 (6 bases). Per the germline V gene, CDR1 is MNHNS and CDR2 is SASEGT. V was shortened by 3 bases and J by 2 bases, with 11 bases between the two germline ends. The CDR3 totals 14 residues. The CDR3 nucleotides are TGTGCCAGCAGTGAGAACCAGGGGACCTACGAGCAGTACTTC. Translation gives CASSENQGTYEQYF.

This rearrangement joins TRBV6-4 to TRBJ2-7; 7 positions agree with TRBD1. This CDR3 spans 14 amino acids. Germline V gene data show CDR1 as MRHNA and CDR2 as SNTAGT. Unmatched junction bases numbered 5, after V lost 4 bases and J lost 2 bases. This CDR3 reads CASSVDRATYEQYF. CDR3 sequence (DNA): TGTGCCAGCAGTGTCGACAGGGCTACCTACGAGCAGTACTTC.

J is TRBJ1-2 and V is TRBV28, with D possibly TRBD1 on 6 matching bases. Trimming removed 4 bases at V and 4 bases at J, with 13 bases between. CDR3 length equals 14 residues. The germline V gene encodes CDR1 MDHEN and CDR2 SYDVKM. The CDR3 DNA sequence: TGTGCCAGCAGTTCAAACAGGGTTACCTATGGCTACACCTTC. Translation gives CASSSNRVTYGYTF.

This clone was detected only a few times. The V call is TRBV29-1, the J call TRBJ1-2; D is possibly TRBD1 (6 bases). From germline, CDR1 is SQVTM and CDR2 ANQGSEA. V shed 4 bases and J shed 1 base, with 13 bases lying between them. CDR3 length: 14 residues. The CDR3 is CSVGTDSHNYGYTF. The CDR3, as DNA: TGCAGCGTTGGGACGGACAGCCATAACTATGGCTACACCTTC.

CDR3 nucleotide sequence: TGTGCCAGCAGAGGGGTACAGATCACAGATACGCAGTATTTT. This translates into CASRGVQITDTQYF. The J gene is TRBJ2-3, the V gene TRBV7-2, with D possibly TRBD1 on 5 matching bases. The V end was cut by 6 bases, the J end by 2 bases, with 12 bases between. The germline V gene encodes CDR1 SGHTA and CDR2 FQGNSA. CDR3 length equals 14 residues. Variable domain in full (rest from reference TRBV7-2 and TRBJ2-3): GAGVSQSPSNKVTEKGKDVELRCDPISGHTALYWYRQSLGQGLEFLIYFQGNSAPDKSGLPSDRFSAERTGGSVSTLTIQRTQQEDSAVYLCASRGVQITDTQYFGPGTRLTVL.

V gene TRBV7-9 combines with J gene TRBJ2-1; weak D call: TRBD2 (5 bases). Trimming removed 3 bases at V and 6 bases at J, with 15 bases between. The CDR3 has 15 residues. The V gene's germline CDR1 is SEHNR and CDR2 FQNEAQ (reference sequence). In nucleotides, the CDR3 is TGTGCCAGCAGCTTGAGCGGTCTGGGCCTCAATGAGCAGTTCTTC. This gives the protein CASSLSGLGLNEQFF.

The V call is TRBV6-5, the J call TRBJ2-1; TRBD2 matches 12 bases. The CDR3 runs 15 residues. The V segment lost 6 bases and the J segment 9 bases; nucleotides outside the gene matches: 9. The germline V gene encodes CDR1 MNHEY and CDR2 SVGAGI. CDR3 residues: CASSRRLAGVREQFF. The DNA of the CDR3 is TGTGCCAGCAGCCGGAGACTAGCGGGAGTCCGTGAGCAGTTCTTC.

The gene calls are TRBV7-2 and TRBJ1-6; unclear D gene. Trimming cost V 1 base and J 2 bases, with 6 bases left between them. Germline-derived CDR1 and CDR2 are SGHTA and FQGNSA. The CDR3 is made up of 15 amino acids. CDR3 in DNA: TGTGCCAGCAGCTTAGGAGCGCCCTATAATTCACCCCTCCACTTT. It specifies CASSLGAPYNSPLHF.